One sample yielded the 11 T cell receptor beta chains listed below, sequenced in a study of T cell clonotyping in hematopoietic cell transplantation. Sequencing used immunoSEQ multiplex PCR; TCRdb keeps in-frame clones, though not all of them. Among roughly 30,000 clones listed, roughly 92% were seen once. This specimen consisted of PBMCs, obtained 100 days after allogeneic stem cell transplant. These receptors all stem from a female patient aged 50 to 65 who had an allogeneic stem cell transplant from a related donor, so the T cells may come from the graft donor. Some clones in this sample may be carry-over from other donors' samples.

J is TRBJ1-1 and V is TRBV29-1, with TRBD1 as a possible D gene (6 bases). V dropped 6 bases and J dropped 0 bases, with 11 bases sitting between them. Germline V gives CDR1 SQVTM, CDR2 ANQGSEA. The CDR3 loop spans 13 amino acids. CDR3 bases: TGCAGCGTCAGGACAGCTATGAACACTGAAGCTTTCTTT. This gives the protein CSVRTAMNTEAFF.

The chain is built from TRBV5-1 and TRBJ2-1, with no clear D. V gave up 0 bases and J gave up 4 bases, with 5 bases separating them. Germline CDR1 SGHRS, CDR2 YFSETQ. The CDR3 extends over 13 amino acids. The CDR3 DNA sequence: TGCGCCAGCAGCTTGGTACAATACAATGAGCAGTTCTTC. Its protein product is CASSLVQYNEQFF.

V usage is TRBV4-1 and J usage is TRBJ2-7; D is possibly TRBD1 or TRBD2 (6 bases each). Germline CDR1 is MGHRA and CDR2 is YSYEKL. This CDR3 is built from 18 residues. Trimming cost V 7 bases and J 7 bases, with 32 bases left between them. The CDR3 sequence is CASTKNGGPAAGAEEQYF. The CDR3 DNA reads as TGCGCCAGCACCAAGAACGGGGGTCCGGCGGCAGGGGCGGAAGAGCAGTACTTC.

This rearrangement joins TRBV9 to TRBJ1-4, with TRBD1 as a possible D gene (6 bases). Germline-derived CDR1 and CDR2 are SGDLS and YYNGEE. The V end was cut by 0 bases, the J end by 4 bases, with 10 bases between. The CDR3 spans 15 residues. CDR3 coding DNA: TGTGCCAGCAGCGTAGCTGAACAGGGTAATGAAAAACTGTTTTTT. Translation gives CASSVAEQGNEKLFF.

The chain recombines TRBV9 with TRBJ2-3; 8 bases fit TRBD2. The V gene end was trimmed by 0 bases and the J gene end by 5 bases; junction bases not matched to a gene: 8. Germline lookup yields CDR1 SGDLS and CDR2 YYNGEE. This CDR3 spans 16 amino acids. CDR3 DNA: TGTGCCAGCAGCGTAGAAACGGGGGGGCCAATAGATACGCAGTATTTT. It is translated as CASSVETGGPIDTQYF. Using reference TRBV9 and TRBJ2-3 for the parts outside the CDR3, the full variable domain is DSGVTQTPKHLITATGQRVTLRCSPRSGDLSVYWYQQSLDQGLQFLIQYYNGEERAKGNILERFSAQQFPDLHSELNLSSLELGDSALYFCASSVETGGPIDTQYFGPGTRLTVL.

The rearrangement uses TRBV5-1 and TRBJ1-2; D gene unclear. Germline V gene data show CDR1 as SGHRS and CDR2 as YFSETQ. There are 14 residues in the CDR3. The germline V and J ends were trimmed by 2 bases and 4 bases, with 12 bases remaining between them. As DNA, the CDR3 is TGCGCCAGCAGCTTTGGAACAGAGTCCTATGGCTACACCTTC. Its protein product is CASSFGTESYGYTF.

The chain carries TRBV5-8 and TRBJ1-2; D gene unclear. This CDR3 contains 14 residues. CDR1 and CDR2 from the germline V gene are SGHTS and YDEGEE. V gave up 5 bases and J gave up 4 bases, with 15 bases separating them. DNA of the CDR3: TGTGCCAGCAGTAACACCGAGGCCCCCTATGGCTACACCTTC. This sequence encodes CASSNTEAPYGYTF.

The chain combines TRBV25-1 with TRBJ2-2, with D tentatively TRBD1 (6 bases). Germline V gene data show CDR1 as MGHDK and CDR2 as SYGVNS. This CDR3 spans 13 amino acids. V lost 8 bases and J 5 bases, leaving 12 bases between the germline ends. CDR3 DNA sequence: TGTGCCAGCTCCGGGACATTAACCGGGGAGCTGTTTTTT. Amino acid sequence: CASSGTLTGELFF.

Here the CDR3 DNA reads TGTGCCAGCAGCTTGGTGACGAGCTCCTATAATTCACCCCTCCACTTT. Amino acids: CASSLVTSSYNSPLHF. V is TRBV5-5 and J is TRBJ1-6; D is unresolved. The germline gives CDR1 SGHKS, CDR2 YYEKEE (reference sequence). V lost 0 bases, J lost 0 bases, and 7 bases lay in between. There are 16 residues in the CDR3.

The chain recombines TRBV7-2 with TRBJ2-6; D unclear. The V end was cut by 1 base, the J end by 0 bases, with 4 bases between. Looked up from germline, CDR1 is SGHTA and CDR2 is FQGNSA. The CDR3 extends over 15 amino acids. The CDR3 nucleotides read TGTGCCAGCAGCTTAGAGATCTCTGGGGCCAACGTCCTGACTTTC. This codes for CASSLEISGANVLTF.

This chain uses TRBV11-3 with TRBJ2-1; D is ambiguous. Germline CDR1 is SGHNT and CDR2 is YENEEA. This CDR3 region has 12 residues. Trimming removed 4 bases at V and 6 bases at J, with 7 bases between. CDR3 residues: CASSSGVNEQFF. CDR3 nucleotides: TGTGCCAGCAGCTCTGGGGTCAATGAGCAGTTCTTC.